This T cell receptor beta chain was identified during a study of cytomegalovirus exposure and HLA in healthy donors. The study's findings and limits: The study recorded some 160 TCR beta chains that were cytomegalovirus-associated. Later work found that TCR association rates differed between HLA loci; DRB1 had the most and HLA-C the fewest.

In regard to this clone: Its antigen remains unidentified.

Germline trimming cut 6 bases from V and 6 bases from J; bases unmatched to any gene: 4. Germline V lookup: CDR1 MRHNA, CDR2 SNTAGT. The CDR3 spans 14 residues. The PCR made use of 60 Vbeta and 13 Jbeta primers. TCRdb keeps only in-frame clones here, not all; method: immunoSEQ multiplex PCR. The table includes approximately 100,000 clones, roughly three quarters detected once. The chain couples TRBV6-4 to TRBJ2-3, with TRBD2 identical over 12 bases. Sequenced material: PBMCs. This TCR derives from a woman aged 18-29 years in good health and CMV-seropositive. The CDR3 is CASSEGTSGDTQYF. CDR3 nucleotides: TGTGCCAGCAGCGAAGGGACTAGCGGGGATACGCAGTATTTT.